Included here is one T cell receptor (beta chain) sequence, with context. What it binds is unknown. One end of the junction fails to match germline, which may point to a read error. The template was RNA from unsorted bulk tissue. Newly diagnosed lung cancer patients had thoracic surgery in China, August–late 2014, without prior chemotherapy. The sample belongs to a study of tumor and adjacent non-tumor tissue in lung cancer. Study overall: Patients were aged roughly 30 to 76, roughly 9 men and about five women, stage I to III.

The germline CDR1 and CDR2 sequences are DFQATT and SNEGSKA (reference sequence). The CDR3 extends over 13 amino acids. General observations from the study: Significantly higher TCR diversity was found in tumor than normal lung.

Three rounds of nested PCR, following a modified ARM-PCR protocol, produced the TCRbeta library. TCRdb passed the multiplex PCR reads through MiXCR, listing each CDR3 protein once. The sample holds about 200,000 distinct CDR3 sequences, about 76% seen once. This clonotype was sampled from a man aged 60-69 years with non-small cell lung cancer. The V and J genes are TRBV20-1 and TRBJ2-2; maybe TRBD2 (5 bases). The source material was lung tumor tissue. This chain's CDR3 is CSAADYNTGELFF. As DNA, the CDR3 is TGCAGTGCTGCTGACTACAACACAGGGGAGCTGTTTTTT.